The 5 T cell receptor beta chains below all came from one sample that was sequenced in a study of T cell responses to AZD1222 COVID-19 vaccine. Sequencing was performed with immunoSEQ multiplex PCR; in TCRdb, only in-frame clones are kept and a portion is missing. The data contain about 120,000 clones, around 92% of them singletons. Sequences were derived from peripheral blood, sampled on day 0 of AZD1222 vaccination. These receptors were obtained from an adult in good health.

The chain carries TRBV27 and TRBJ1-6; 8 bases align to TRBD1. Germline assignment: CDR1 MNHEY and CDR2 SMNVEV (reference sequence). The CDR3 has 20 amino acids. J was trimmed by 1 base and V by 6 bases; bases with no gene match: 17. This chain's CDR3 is CASSHWRGRGQKSYNSPLHF. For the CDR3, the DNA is TGTGCCAGCAGCCATTGGCGGGGCAGGGGGCAGAAGTCCTATAATTCACCCCTCCACTTT.

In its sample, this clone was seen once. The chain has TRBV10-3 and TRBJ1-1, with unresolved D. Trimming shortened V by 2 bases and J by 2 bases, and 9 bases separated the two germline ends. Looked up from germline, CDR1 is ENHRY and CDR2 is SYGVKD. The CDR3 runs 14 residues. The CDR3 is CAISERVSNTEAFF. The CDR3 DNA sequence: TGTGCCATCAGTGAGAGGGTATCAAACACTGAAGCTTTCTTT.

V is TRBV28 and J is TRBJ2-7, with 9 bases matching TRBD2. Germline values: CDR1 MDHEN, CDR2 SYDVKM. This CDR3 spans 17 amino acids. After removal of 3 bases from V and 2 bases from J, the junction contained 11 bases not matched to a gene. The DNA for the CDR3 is TGTGCCAGCAGTTTTGAATGGCTAGCGGGAAAAACCTACGAGCAGTACTTC. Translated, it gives CASSFEWLAGKTYEQYF.

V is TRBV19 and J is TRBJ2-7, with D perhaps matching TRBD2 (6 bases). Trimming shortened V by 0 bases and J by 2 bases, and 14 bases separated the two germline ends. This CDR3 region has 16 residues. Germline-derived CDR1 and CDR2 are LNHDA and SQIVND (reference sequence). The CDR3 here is CASSIDILGRAYEQYF. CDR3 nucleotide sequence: TGTGCCAGTAGTATAGATATTCTCGGGAGAGCCTACGAGCAGTACTTC.

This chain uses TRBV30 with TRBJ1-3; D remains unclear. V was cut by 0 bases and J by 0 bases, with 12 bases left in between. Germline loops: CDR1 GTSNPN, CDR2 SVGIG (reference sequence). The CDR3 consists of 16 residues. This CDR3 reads CAWSVPRWSSGNTIYF. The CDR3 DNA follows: TGTGCCTGGAGTGTCCCTAGATGGAGCTCTGGAAACACCATATATTTT.